This T cell receptor (beta chain) originates from a study of T cells of healthy individuals. The sample holds many counts of this clonotype. The CDR3 is 13 amino acids. Deletions cut 2 bases from V and 4 bases from J, with 7 bases between. Germline-derived CDR1 and CDR2 are SGHTA and FQGNSA. TCRdb re-derived calls from the 5' RACE reads in MiXCR, one entry per CDR3 protein. The data show approximately 50,000 distinct CDR3 sequences, over 12% seen once. This sequence was found in a human donor in good health. The chain couples TRBV7-2 to TRBJ2-3; no firm D call. CDR3 DNA sequence: TGTGCCAGCAGCTTATGGTCGGCAGATACGCAGTATTTT. As protein: CASSLWSADTQYF.